The clone carrying this T cell receptor (beta chain) was seen a few times. Its target is not known. These data belong to a study of response to subunit inactivated influenza vaccine. Study-wide points: Few additional T cells are recruited per seasonal influenza vaccination, authors suggested.

TCRdb used MiXCR to reprocess the RT-PCR reads, holding one entry per CDR3 protein. The sample includes approximately 250,000 distinct CDR3 sequences, more than 10% of them seen just once. Specimen: non-naive T cells sorted from PBMCs, collected roughly 2 weeks before vaccination. The receptor comes from a man aged 50 to 60 who received an inactivated influenza vaccine.

This CDR3 reads CASSPGTSNVDEQFF. CDR3 nucleotide sequence: TGCGCCAGCAGCCCCGGGACTAGCAATGTCGATGAGCAGTTCTTC. This chain connects TRBV4-3 to TRBJ2-1; 9 nucleotides line up with TRBD2. J was trimmed by 8 bases and V by 4 bases; bases with no gene match: 9. The CDR3 runs 15 residues. Germline assignment: CDR1 LGHNA and CDR2 YSLEER.